This is a list of T cell receptor beta chains from one sample in a study of pediatric ulcerative colitis. Sequenced by immunoSEQ multiplex PCR; TCRdb stores in-frame clones only, minus some. The data show 30,000 or so clones, approximately 82% seen once. The sequenced material came from blood. All receptors come from a boy aged 5 to 17 with severe ulcerative colitis. Each CDR3 is given with its conserved first and last residue. Fields, in order: J gene, V gene, D gene, clone size, CDR3 protein, CDR3 DNA. A D gene is named only where the DNA matches it firmly. Clone size is stated in some rows and not others, as once, few, many or a class when expanded.

TRBJ1-1	TRBV13	.	.	CASSLGRGAEAFF	TGTGCCAGCAGTCTTGGACGAGGGGCTGAAGCTTTCTTT
TRBJ1-5	TRBV6-5	.	.	CASRATGGGNQPQHF	TGTGCCAGCAGGGCCACGGGAGGGGGCAATCAGCCCCAGCATTTT
TRBJ2-1	TRBV6-5	TRBD1	once	CASSYTQGAYEQFF	TGTGCCAGCAGTTACACCCAGGGGGCATATGAGCAGTTCTTC
TRBJ1-1	TRBV19	TRBD1	.	CASTFFRDRGFGTEAFF	TGTGCCAGTACCTTTTTCCGGGACAGGGGTTTTGGCACTGAAGCTTTCTTT
TRBJ1-1	TRBV7-2	TRBD1	.	CASSSRTGGSVAFF	TGTGCCAGCAGCTCCCGGACAGGGGGGAGCGTGGCTTTCTTT
TRBJ1-2	TRBV11-2	TRBD1	.	CASSTTGAKEGYTF	TGTGCCAGCAGCACTACAGGGGCCAAGGAGGGCTACACCTTC
TRBJ1-1	TRBV19	TRBD1	.	CASSRTTRQGTTEAFF	TGTGCCAGTAGCCGAACGACGAGACAGGGGACCACTGAAGCTTTCTTT
TRBJ1-2	TRBV29-1	.	.	CSVRRRGDYGYTF	TGCAGCGTTCGGCGCAGGGGAGATTATGGCTACACCTTC
TRBJ1-1	TRBV6-5	.	.	CASSYSYVSNTEAFF	TGTGCCAGCAGTTACTCGTATGTTAGCAACACTGAAGCTTTCTTT
TRBJ2-3	TRBV7-2	.	large	CASSLRLGGVNGDTQYF	TGTGCCAGCAGCTTACGTTTGGGGGGTGTCAATGGAGATACGCAGTATTTT
TRBJ2-5	TRBV6-6	.	.	CASSYSSSVGQETQYF	TGTGCCAGCAGTTACTCGTCCAGCGTAGGGCAAGAGACCCAGTACTTC
TRBJ2-5	TRBV5-1	TRBD2	once	CASSLIAGAQETQYF	TGCGCCAGCAGCTTGATAGCGGGGGCCCAAGAGACCCAGTACTTC
TRBJ2-1	TRBV14	.	once	CASSQNGGVSGNEQFF	TGTGCCAGCAGCCAAAACGGCGGTGTATCGGGCAATGAGCAGTTCTTC
TRBJ1-4	TRBV15	.	few	CATSGRDTQKKLFF	TGTGCCACCAGCGGGCGGGACACCCAAAAAAAACTGTTTTTT
TRBJ1-5	TRBV4-3	.	once	CASSRVLAVNQPQHF	TGCGCCAGCAGCCGAGTGCTGGCGGTAAATCAGCCCCAGCATTTT
TRBJ2-7	TRBV6-6	TRBD1	once	CASSRQGAGNEQYF	TGTGCCAGCAGCCGACAGGGGGCCGGGAACGAGCAGTACTTC
TRBJ1-1	TRBV10-3	.	.	CATLGSGDTEAFF	TGTGCCACCTTGGGGTCAGGGGACACTGAAGCTTTCTTT
TRBJ1-1	TRBV5-1	.	few	CASSYGGSTEAFF	TGCGCCAGCAGCTATGGGGGTAGCACTGAAGCTTTCTTT
TRBJ1-1	TRBV5-1	.	.	CASSLGGGRTEAFF	TGCGCCAGCAGCTTGGGAGGGGGGCGGACTGAAGCTTTCTTT
TRBJ1-1	TRBV10-3	TRBD1	.	CAIGTGGGLAEAFF	TGTGCCATTGGGACAGGGGGCGGGTTGGCTGAAGCTTTCTTT
TRBJ2-7	TRBV6-1	.	.	CALRLPAWDEQYF	TGTGCCTTACGCCTTCCCGCCTGGGACGAGCAGTACTTC
TRBJ2-1	TRBV30	.	.	CAWSTGLNNEQFF	TGTGCCTGGAGTACCGGGTTAAACAATGAGCAGTTCTTC
TRBJ1-1	TRBV19	.	.	CASRSAGANTEAFF	TGTGCCAGTCGTTCCGCAGGGGCGAACACTGAAGCTTTCTTT
TRBJ2-2	TRBV5-1	.	.	CASFSPGRMNTGELFF	TGCGCCAGCTTTTCCCCGGGACGAATGAACACCGGGGAGCTGTTTTTT